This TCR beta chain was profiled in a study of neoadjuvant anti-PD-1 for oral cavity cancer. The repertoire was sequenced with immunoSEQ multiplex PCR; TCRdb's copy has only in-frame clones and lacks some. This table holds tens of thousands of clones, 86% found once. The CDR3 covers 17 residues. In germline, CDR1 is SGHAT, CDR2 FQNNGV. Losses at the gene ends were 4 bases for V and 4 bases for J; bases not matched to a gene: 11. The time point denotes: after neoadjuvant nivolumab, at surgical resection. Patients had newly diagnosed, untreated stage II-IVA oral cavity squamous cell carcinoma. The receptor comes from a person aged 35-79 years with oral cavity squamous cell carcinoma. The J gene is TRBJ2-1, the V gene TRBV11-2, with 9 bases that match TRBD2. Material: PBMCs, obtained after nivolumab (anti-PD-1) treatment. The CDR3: CASSSPNAGGRYNEQFF. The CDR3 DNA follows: TGTGCCAGCAGCTCACCTAACGCGGGAGGGCGGTACAATGAGCAGTTCTTC.